One sample yielded the 3 T cell receptor beta chains listed below, sequenced in a study of blood T cell repertoires in COVID-19. Data came from immunoSEQ multiplex PCR; TCRdb stores just in-frame clones and leaves some out. In the table there are 470,000 or so clones, roughly 85% of which are singletons. Source material: PBMCs or T cells enriched from blood (not recorded which). The origin of the receptors is a woman aged 18-29 years with acute COVID-19.

The chain is built from TRBV25-1 and TRBJ1-1, with D uncertain. The germline V and J ends were trimmed by 4 bases and 4 bases, with 13 bases remaining between them. This CDR3 has 14 amino acids. The germline gives CDR1 MGHDK, CDR2 SYGVNS. The CDR3 bases are TGTGCCAGCAGTGGGCCCCGGAGGTTCACTGAAGCTTTCTTT. Translated, it gives CASSGPRRFTEAFF.

This chain joins TRBV5-6 and TRBJ2-3, with D perhaps TRBD2 (6 bases). There are 15 residues in the CDR3. Germline V lookup: CDR1 SGHDT, CDR2 YYEEEE. Trimming shortened V by 6 bases and J by 0 bases, and 14 bases separated the two germline ends. The CDR3 region is CASTPLGGSTDTQYF. The CDR3 DNA reads TGTGCCAGCACCCCCTTAGGAGGGAGCACAGATACGCAGTATTTT.

The chain recombines TRBV5-1 with TRBJ2-1; possible D gene TRBD2, 5 bases. CDR3 length: 15 residues. Trimming removed 0 bases at V and 4 bases at J, with 11 bases between. Germline V gene data show CDR1 as SGHRS and CDR2 as YFSETQ. CDR3 bases: TGCGCCAGCAGCTTGGCAGTACTAGGATACAATGAGCAGTTCTTC. Amino acids: CASSLAVLGYNEQFF.